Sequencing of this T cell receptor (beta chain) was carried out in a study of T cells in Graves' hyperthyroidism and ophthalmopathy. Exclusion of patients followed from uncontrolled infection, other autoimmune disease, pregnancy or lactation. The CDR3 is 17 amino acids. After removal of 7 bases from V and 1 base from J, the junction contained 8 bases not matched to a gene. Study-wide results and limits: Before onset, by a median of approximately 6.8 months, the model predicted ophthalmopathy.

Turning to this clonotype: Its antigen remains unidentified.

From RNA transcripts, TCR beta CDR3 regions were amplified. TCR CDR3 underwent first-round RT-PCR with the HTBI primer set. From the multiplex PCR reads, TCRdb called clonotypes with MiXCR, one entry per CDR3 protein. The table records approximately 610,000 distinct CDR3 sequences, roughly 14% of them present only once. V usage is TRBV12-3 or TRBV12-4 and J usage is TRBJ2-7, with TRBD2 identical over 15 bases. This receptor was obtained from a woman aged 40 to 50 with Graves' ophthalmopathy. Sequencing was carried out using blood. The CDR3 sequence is CASTLGLAGGGSYEQYF. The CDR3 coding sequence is TGTGCCAGCACCCTGGGACTAGCGGGAGGAGGGTCCTACGAGCAGTACTTC.